This TCR beta chain was identified during a study of shared T cell receptors in the human thymus. Profiling relied on immunoSEQ multiplex PCR, and the TCRdb table lists in-frame clones only, not all of them. The profile covers more than 550,000 clones, with roughly 85% appearing a single time and more than 0.008% taken by the ten largest. From germline, CDR1 is MGHRA and CDR2 YSYEKL. V gave up 2 bases and J gave up 2 bases, with 18 bases separating them. The CDR3 runs 17 residues. The same sample was also used in a study of human thymus T cells. That paper adds: Corrective surgery for congenital heart defects was being performed on the healthy Finnish infants who were the donors. Resections from corrective heart surgery supplied the thymus tissue. Unrelated individuals were reported by related research to share highly overlapping thymic repertoires.

The clonotype originates from a girl under two years old with a congenital heart defect. The sequencing input was thymocytes. V and J are TRBV4-1 and TRBJ1-2, with D perhaps matching TRBD1 (6 bases). CDR3 sequence: CASSQPDGGRKNYGYTF. For the CDR3, the DNA is TGCGCCAGCAGCCAACCGGACGGGGGGCGGAAAAACTATGGCTACACCTTC.